The 3 T cell receptor beta chains below all came from one sample that was sequenced in a study of cytomegalovirus exposure and HLA in healthy donors. The PCR ran on 60 Vbeta and 13 Jbeta primers. Produced via immunoSEQ multiplex PCR; TCRdb's table is partial and in-frame only. In the table there are fewer than 100,000 clones, around 73% of which are singletons. Sequenced input: PBMCs. The receptor set was obtained from a woman in her thirties or forties in good health and CMV-seropositive.

The chain joins TRBV2 to TRBJ2-5, with 7 positions matching TRBD2. The CDR3 is 16 residues long. The J segment lost 5 bases and the V segment lost 6 bases, leaving 15 bases of the junction unmatched. CDR1 and CDR2 (germline): SNHLY, FYNNEI. The CDR3 DNA sequence: TGTGCCAGCAGCGAAAGACCCAGCGGGACGGGGGAGACCCAGTACTTC. Residues: CASSERPSGTGETQYF.

This chain connects TRBV5-6 to TRBJ2-4; D call uncertain. CDR1 SGHDT and CDR2 YYEEEE come from the germline V gene. The CDR3 runs to 14 residues. V lost 2 bases and J lost 0, with 6 bases in between. CDR3 sequence: CASSFLRAKNIQYF. DNA of the CDR3: TGTGCCAGCAGCTTCCTGCGAGCCAAAAACATTCAGTACTTC.

This chain connects TRBV11-1 to TRBJ2-2; D may be TRBD1 (6 bases). The CDR3 runs to 16 residues. Per the germline V gene, CDR1 is SGHAT and CDR2 is FQDESV (reference sequence). V was shortened by 4 bases and J by 2 bases, with 14 bases between the two germline ends. The CDR3 sequence: CASSSTGRKNTGELFF. Here the CDR3 DNA reads TGTGCCAGCAGCTCGACAGGACGGAAAAACACCGGGGAGCTGTTTTTT.